The 17 T cell receptor beta chains presented below share a single source sample, sequenced in a study of Ad26.COV2.S vaccination and SARS-CoV-2 variants. The repertoire was sequenced with immunoSEQ multiplex PCR; TCRdb's copy has only in-frame clones and lacks some. The sample holds about 320,000 clones; 75% to 90% are singletons and the top ten take approximately 5%. Treatment here: 15 to 20 received Ad26.COV2.S at low or high dose, single or two shots; 5 received placebo; per-sample allocation not given. Sampling happened 63 days after the first vaccine or placebo injection. The sample here was peripheral blood, taken in a trial of Ad26.COV2.S vaccine versus placebo. Every receptor here comes from a person aged 18-65 years who received the Ad26.COV2.S COVID-19 vaccine or a placebo.

The J gene is TRBJ1-5, the V gene TRBV9; D might be TRBD1 (6 bases). Germline CDR1 SGDLS, CDR2 YYNGEE. The CDR3 has 15 amino acids. Trimming shortened V by 3 bases and J by 3 bases, and 13 bases separated the two germline ends. In DNA, the CDR3 is TGTGCCAGCAGCGCAGAGGACAGCCTCAATCAGCCCCAGCATTTT. Translating gives CASSAEDSLNQPQHF.

The gene calls are TRBV2 and TRBJ1-1, with 9 nucleotides matching TRBD1. The V segment lost 7 bases and the J segment 9 bases; nucleotides outside the gene matches: 24. CDR3 length equals 18 residues. From germline, CDR1 is SNHLY and CDR2 FYNNEI. CDR3 bases: TGTGCCAGCAATCGGCCAAGGATTTGGGACAGGGAGGGGTACAAAGCTTTCTTT. Amino acids: CASNRPRIWDREGYKAFF. The full variable domain, its missing parts supplied by reference TRBV2 and TRBJ1-1, is EPEVTQTPSHQVTQMGQEVILRCVPISNHLYFYWYRQILGQKVEFLVSFYNNEISEKSEIFDDQFSVERPDGSNFTLKIRSTKLEDSAMYFCASNRPRIWDREGYKAFFGQGTRLTVV.

The chain is built from TRBV27 and TRBJ1-2; possibly TRBD1 for D (6 bases). The CDR3 is 14 residues long. The V gene's germline CDR1 is MNHEY and CDR2 SMNVEV (reference sequence). Between the trimmed V and J ends, which lost 4 bases and 3 bases, there was a span of 12 bases. CDR3 amino acids: CASSYQGSDYGYTF. Here the CDR3 DNA reads TGTGCCAGCAGTTACCAGGGGAGCGACTATGGCTACACCTTC.

The chain has TRBV23-1 and TRBJ1-2, with a weak D call TRBD1 (5 bases). TRBV23-1 is reported as an ORF; its role is uncertain. The germline V and J ends were trimmed by 2 bases and 4 bases, with 14 bases remaining between them. The CDR3 has 15 residues. For the CDR3, the DNA is TGCGCCAGCAGTCAACCTCCAGGGTTATGCTATGGCTACACCTTC. The encoded protein is CASSQPPGLCYGYTF.

The V call is TRBV19, the J call TRBJ2-6; 7 bases match TRBD1. CDR1 and CDR2 (germline): LNHDA, SQIVND (reference sequence). The CDR3 is made up of 16 amino acids. V was clipped by 9 bases and J by 0 bases; unmatched bases: 8. The CDR3 bases are TGTGCCAGCCGGGACAGATCAATCTCTGGGGCCAACGTCCTGACTTTC. Protein: CASRDRSISGANVLTF. Drawing the rest from reference TRBV19 and TRBJ2-6, the complete variable domain is DGGITQSPKYLFRKEGQNVTLSCEQNLNHDAMYWYRQDPGQGLRLIYYSQIVNDFQKGDIAEGYSVSREKKESFPLTVTSAQKNPTAFYLCASRDRSISGANVLTFGAGSRLTVL.

The chain's CDR3 is CASSQEWDSYSTDTQYF. The DNA of the CDR3 is TGCGCCAGCAGCCAAGAATGGGACAGTTATAGCACAGATACGCAGTATTTT. The chain uses TRBV4-1 and TRBJ2-3; 7 bases align to TRBD1. The CDR3 contains 17 residues. Germline CDR1 is MGHRA and CDR2 is YSYEKL. V trimming: 0 bases; J trimming: 0 bases; junction bases outside the gene matches: 6.

The gene calls are TRBV12-3 or TRBV12-4 and TRBJ2-5; perhaps TRBD1 as D (6 bases). The germline V and J ends were trimmed by 4 bases and 13 bases, with 13 bases remaining between them. The CDR3 extends over 11 amino acids. CDR3 sequence: CASSSQQGLYF. The DNA for the CDR3 is TGTGCCAGCAGTTCCCAACAGGGATTGTACTTC.

V and J are TRBV7-9 and TRBJ1-2; D gene unclear. This CDR3 has 14 residues. Germline CDR1 SEHNR, CDR2 FQNEAQ (reference sequence). V lost 3 bases and J 2 bases, leaving 10 bases between the germline ends. CDR3 bases: TGTGCCAGCAGCTTGGGTCGATTAAACTATGGCTACACCTTC. Protein: CASSLGRLNYGYTF.

The chain has TRBV5-5 and TRBJ2-1, with no clear D. CDR1 and CDR2 from the germline V gene are SGHKS and YYEKEE (reference sequence). The CDR3 runs to 12 residues. The V end was cut by 4 bases, the J end by 8 bases, with 10 bases between. The CDR3 spells CASSRRWDEQFF. The CDR3 region has the DNA TGTGCCAGCAGCCGCCGGTGGGATGAGCAGTTCTTC. The whole variable domain, filled in from reference TRBV5-5 and TRBJ2-1, reads DAGVTQSPTHLIKTRGQQVTLRCSPISGHKSVSWYQQVLGQGPQFIFQYYEKEERGRGNFPDRFSARQFPNYSSELNVNALLLGDSALYLCASSRRWDEQFFGPGTRLTVL.

In its sample, this clone was seen once. This chain links TRBV12-3 or TRBV12-4 with TRBJ1-1, with D unresolved. There are 13 residues in the CDR3. The ends were cut back, 10 bases at V and 0 bases at J, with 12 bases in the middle. The CDR3 bases are TGTGCCACCCTCGACAATATGAACACTGAAGCTTTCTTT. This gives the protein CATLDNMNTEAFF.

The V call is TRBV4-3, the J call TRBJ2-3, with 11 bases that match TRBD2. This CDR3 region has 18 residues. V gave up 4 bases and J gave up 2 bases; unmatched junction bases: 11. Germline CDR1 is LGHNA and CDR2 is YSLEER. The CDR3 sequence: CASSREGLAGGDTDTQYF. The CDR3 DNA is TGCGCCAGCAGCCGAGAGGGGTTAGCGGGGGGGGACACAGATACGCAGTATTTT.

The chain employs TRBV19 and TRBJ2-2; D is perhaps TRBD2 (5 bases). From germline, CDR1 is LNHDA and CDR2 SQIVND (reference sequence). The V end was cut by 3 bases, the J end by 2 bases, with 10 bases between. CDR3 length: 15 amino acids. CDR3 amino acids: CASSMVGINTGELFF. The CDR3 DNA sequence: TGTGCCAGTAGTATGGTCGGGATTAACACCGGGGAGCTGTTTTTT.

This clone was found once. The V call is TRBV18, the J call TRBJ1-6; D remains ambiguous. V dropped 7 bases and J dropped 5 bases, with 9 bases sitting between them. The CDR3 runs to 13 residues. Germline CDR1 reads KGHSH; CDR2 reads LQKENI. Here the CDR3 reads CASCESNNSPLHF. The CDR3 DNA is TGTGCCAGCTGCGAATCTAATAATTCACCCCTCCACTTT.

The V call is TRBV27, the J call TRBJ1-1, with D possibly being TRBD1 (6 bases). The ends were cut back, 4 bases at V and 5 bases at J, with 17 bases in the middle. Germline V gene sequence: CDR1 MNHEY, CDR2 SMNVEV (reference sequence). The CDR3 is 15 amino acids. CDR3 sequence reads: CASSYTGARGTEAFF. The CDR3 DNA is TGTGCCAGCAGTTATACAGGAGCCAGGGGAACTGAAGCTTTCTTT.

In its sample, this clone was seen once. The chain is built from TRBV28 and TRBJ2-5, with D possibly matching TRBD1 (5 bases). The CDR3 has 13 amino acids. Looked up from germline, CDR1 is MDHEN and CDR2 is SYDVKM. V lost 5 bases and J lost 7, with 14 bases in between. The CDR3 sequence: CASSRISQGTQYF. The DNA for the CDR3 is TGTGCCAGCAGTCGGATATCCCAGGGGACCCAGTACTTC.

This clone was seen only a few times. This sequence joins TRBV19 and TRBJ2-1, with D possibly being TRBD2 (6 bases). Between the trimmed V and J ends, which lost 5 bases and 6 bases, there was a span of 14 bases. This CDR3 is built from 14 residues. Germline CDR1 and CDR2: LNHDA and SQIVND (reference sequence). The DNA of the CDR3 is TGTGCCAGTAGTCGGATGGAGGGGCTCAATGAGCAGTTCTTC. This codes for CASSRMEGLNEQFF. Drawing the rest from reference TRBV19 and TRBJ2-1, the complete variable domain is DGGITQSPKYLFRKEGQNVTLSCEQNLNHDAMYWYRQDPGQGLRLIYYSQIVNDFQKGDIAEGYSVSREKKESFPLTVTSAQKNPTAFYLCASSRMEGLNEQFFGPGTRLTVL.

The V and J genes are TRBV6-5 and TRBJ2-5, with 11 bases matching TRBD2. CDR1 is MNHEY and CDR2 is SVGAGI in the germline V gene. There are 14 residues in the CDR3. V shed 11 bases, J shed 6 bases, and the junction held 11 bases outside the gene matches. This chain's CDR3 is CAGLAGGPSKTQYF. The CDR3, as DNA: TGTGCCGGCTTAGCGGGGGGGCCGAGTAAGACCCAGTACTTC.